This TCR beta chain was captured in a study of CXCR3-negative and CXCR3-positive naive CD8 T cells (dated by TCRdb to between 2018 and 2021). Background for the entire study: In total, 120 million to 150 million TRB reads were obtained, which works out to roughly 1.5 +/- 0.3 million reads per library. Data from fewer than 12 donors, pooled across two independent experiments, went into the diversity and physicochemical repertoire analyses. TRBV-TRBJ cluster analysis included naive subsets from roughly 5 donors and memory cells from 3 donors. Summary of the overall study and its limitations: Because CXCR3 expression was partially decreased after cryopreservation, freshly isolated PBMCs were used for most assays. Compared with CXCR3-negative naive cells, CXCR3-positive naive cells had TRB CDR3s with higher hydrophobicity (lower Kidera factor 4), lower energy, and higher strength and volume indices. Both naive subsets had comparably high repertoire diversity, while memory CD8+ T cells had much lower repertoire diversity. Because surface CD5, which has been linked to self-reactivity in mice, was comparable between naive subsets, TCR interaction strength was also inferred from TRB CDR3 physicochemical properties. Similar TRBV-TRBJ usage was shown by naive CXCR3-negative and CXCR3-positive cells from the same donor, whereas distinct patterns were shown by memory cells.

As concerns this clonotype: This clone's antigen is unknown.

Sequenced on a NextSeq 550. The Human TCR Profiling Kit (MiLaboratory) was used to prepare UMI-labeled 5' RACE TRB cDNA libraries. cDNA synthesis used the entire amount of extracted RNA, and PCR amplification then used the entire amount of cDNA produced. Libraries were prepared in parallel with an identical number of PCR cycles. As for the authors' bioinformatics: With a requirement of at least two reads per UMI, MIGEC and MiXCR extracted about 48,000 +/- 9,800 unique UMI-labeled TRB cDNA molecules per library. On average, approximately 40,000 +/- 10,000 functional in-frame TRB CDR3 nucleotide clonotypes lacking stop codons were found per library. Diversity metrics, including normalized Shannon-Wiener and Chao1, were computed in VDJtools after downsampling to 5000 UMI-labeled TRB molecules per sample. For the central five CDR3 residues, VDJtools calculated physicochemical properties weighted by clonotype size, namely interaction energy, strength, volume and Kidera factor 4. Reprocessed by TCRdb, the reads give a single entry per CDR3 protein sequence, without DNA. The V and J calls follow TCRdb's processing rather than the paper's. The sample's own table lists about 110,000 distinct CDR3 sequences. The top ten hold roughly 0.4% of the sample.

For every CD8+ T cell subset, 300,000 cells were flow-sorted straight into RLT lysis buffer, and each subset was sorted in triplicate. Naive CD8+ T cells were defined stringently as CD45RO-CCR7+CD27+CD95- to exclude memory contaminants. Peripheral blood mononuclear cells were isolated from buffy coats using standard density gradient centrifugation. A FACSAria III was used to flow-sort naive CD8+ T cells into CXCR3-negative and CXCR3-positive populations. Total RNA was extracted from sorted cells with an RNeasy Mini Kit. The germline V gene supplies CDR1 MRHNA and CDR2 SNTAGT. The CDR3 sequence holds 13 residues, the cysteine and phenylalanine included. The DNA is unrecorded.

This sequence was found in a human donor in good health. Some clones in this sample may be carry-over from other donors' samples. The rearranged chain carries TRBV6-4 and TRBJ2-7; with no DNA, the TCRdb D assignment of TRBD2 cannot be verified. The specimen sequenced was naive CXCR3+ CD8+ T cells from blood. This specimen's cell subset or site label, interpreted: CD45RO-CCR7+CD27+CD95- naive CD8+ T cells expressing CXCR3 (TNR3+). The CDR3 sequence is CASSTWLGGEQYF.